The clone carrying this TCR beta chain was observed once. Its antigen is undetermined. The germline V gene has CDR1 MNHEY and CDR2 SVGAGI. This CDR3 has 15 residues. V lost 8 bases to trimming and J lost 4 bases; unmatched junction nucleotides: 11. With a J-beta primer mix and a sample-barcoded 5' primer, a second PCR ran roughly 6 to 11 cycles. MiXCR, run by TCRdb on the 5' RACE reads, gives a single entry per CDR3 protein. The repertoire holds around 800,000 distinct CDR3 sequences, with approximately 59% as singletons. The sample is drawn from a study of blood T cells in healthy people across ages. Study-level points and caveats: Diversity estimated from one million T cells was considered an underestimate.

The receptor was isolated from a man younger than 45 in good health. The gene calls are TRBV6-5 and TRBJ2-5, with 9 positions matching TRBD2. Sequenced material: blood. CDR3 residues: CASLRAGGQAETQYF. The CDR3 DNA follows: TGTGCCAGCCTCCGAGCGGGGGGCCAGGCAGAGACCCAGTACTTC.